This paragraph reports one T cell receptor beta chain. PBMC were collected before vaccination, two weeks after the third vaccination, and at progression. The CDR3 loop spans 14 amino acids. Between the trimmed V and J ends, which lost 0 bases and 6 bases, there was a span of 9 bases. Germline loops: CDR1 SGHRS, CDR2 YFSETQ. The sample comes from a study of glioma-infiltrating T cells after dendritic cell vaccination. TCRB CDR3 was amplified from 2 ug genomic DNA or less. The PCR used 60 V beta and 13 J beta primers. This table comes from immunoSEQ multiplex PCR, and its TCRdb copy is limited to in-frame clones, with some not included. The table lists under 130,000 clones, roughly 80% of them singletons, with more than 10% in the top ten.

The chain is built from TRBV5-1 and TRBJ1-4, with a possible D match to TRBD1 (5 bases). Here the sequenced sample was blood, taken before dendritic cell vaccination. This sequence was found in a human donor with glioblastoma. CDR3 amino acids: CASSLGGLHEKLFF. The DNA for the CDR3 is TGCGCCAGCAGCTTGGGGGGCTTACATGAAAAACTGTTTTTT. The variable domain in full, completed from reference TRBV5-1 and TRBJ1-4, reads KAGVTQTPRYLIKTRGQQVTLSCSPISGHRSVSWYQQTPGQGLQFLFEYFSETQRNKGNFPGRFSGRQFSNSRSEMNVSTLELGDSALYLCASSLGGLHEKLFFGSGTQLSVL.